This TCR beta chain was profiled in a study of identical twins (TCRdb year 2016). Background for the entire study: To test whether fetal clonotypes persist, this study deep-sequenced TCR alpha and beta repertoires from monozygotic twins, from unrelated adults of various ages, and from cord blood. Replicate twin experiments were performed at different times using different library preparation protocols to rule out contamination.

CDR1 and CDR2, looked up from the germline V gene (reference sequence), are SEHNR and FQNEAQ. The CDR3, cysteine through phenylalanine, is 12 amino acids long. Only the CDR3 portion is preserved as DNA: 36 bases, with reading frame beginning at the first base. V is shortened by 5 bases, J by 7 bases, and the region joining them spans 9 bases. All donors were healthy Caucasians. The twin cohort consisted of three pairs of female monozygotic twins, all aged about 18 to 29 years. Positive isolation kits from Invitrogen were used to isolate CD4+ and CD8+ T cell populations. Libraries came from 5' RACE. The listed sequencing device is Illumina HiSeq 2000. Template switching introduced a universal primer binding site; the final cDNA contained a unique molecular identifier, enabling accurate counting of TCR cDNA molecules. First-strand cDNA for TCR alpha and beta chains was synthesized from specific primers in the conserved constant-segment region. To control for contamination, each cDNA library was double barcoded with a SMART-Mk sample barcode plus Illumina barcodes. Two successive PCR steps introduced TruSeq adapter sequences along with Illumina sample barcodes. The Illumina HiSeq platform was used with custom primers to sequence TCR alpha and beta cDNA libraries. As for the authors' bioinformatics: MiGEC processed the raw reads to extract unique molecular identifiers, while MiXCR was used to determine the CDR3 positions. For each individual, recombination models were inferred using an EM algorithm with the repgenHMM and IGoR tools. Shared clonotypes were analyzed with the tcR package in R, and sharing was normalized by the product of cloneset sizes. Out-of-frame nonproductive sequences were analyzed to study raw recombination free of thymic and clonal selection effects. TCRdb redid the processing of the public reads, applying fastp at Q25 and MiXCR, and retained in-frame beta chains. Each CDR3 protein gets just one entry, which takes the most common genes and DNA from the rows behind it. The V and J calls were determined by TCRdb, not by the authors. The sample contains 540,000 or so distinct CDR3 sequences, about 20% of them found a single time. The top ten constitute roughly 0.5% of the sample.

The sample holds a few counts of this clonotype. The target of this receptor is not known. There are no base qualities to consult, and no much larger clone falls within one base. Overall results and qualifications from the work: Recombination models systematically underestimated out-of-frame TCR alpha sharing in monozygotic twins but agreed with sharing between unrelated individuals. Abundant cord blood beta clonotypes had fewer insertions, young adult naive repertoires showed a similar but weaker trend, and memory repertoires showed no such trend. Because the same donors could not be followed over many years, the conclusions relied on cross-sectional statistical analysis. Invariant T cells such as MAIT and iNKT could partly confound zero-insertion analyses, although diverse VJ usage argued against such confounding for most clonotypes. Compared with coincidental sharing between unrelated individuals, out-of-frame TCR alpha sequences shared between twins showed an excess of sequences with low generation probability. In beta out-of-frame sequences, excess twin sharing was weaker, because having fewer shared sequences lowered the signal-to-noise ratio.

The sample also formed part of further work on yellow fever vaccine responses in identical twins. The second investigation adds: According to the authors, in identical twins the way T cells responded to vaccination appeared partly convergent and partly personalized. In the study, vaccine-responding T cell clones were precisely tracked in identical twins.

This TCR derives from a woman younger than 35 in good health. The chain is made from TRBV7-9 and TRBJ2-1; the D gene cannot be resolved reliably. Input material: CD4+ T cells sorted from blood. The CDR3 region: CASSRNLNEQFF. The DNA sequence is TGTGCCAGCAGCCGAAACCTTAATGAGCAGTTCTTC. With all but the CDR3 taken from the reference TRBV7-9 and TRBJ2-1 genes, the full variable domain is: DTGVSQNPRHKITKRGQNVTFRCDPISEHNRLYWYRQTLGQGPEFLTYFQNEAQLEKSRLLSDRFSAERPKGSFSTLEIQRTEQGDSAMYLCASSRNLNEQFFGPGTRLTVL.